What follows is one TCR beta chain and its context. Its target is not known. Together with a sample-barcoded 5' primer, a J-beta primer mix was included in a second PCR lasting roughly 6 to 12 cycles. TCRdb passed the 5' RACE reads through MiXCR, listing each CDR3 protein once. The profile covers about 970,000 distinct CDR3 sequences, with roughly 51% appearing a single time and 20% to 25% taken by the ten largest. The CDR3 extends over 18 amino acids. V shed 5 bases, J shed 8 bases, and the junction held 13 bases outside the gene matches. The source of the sample is a study of blood T cells in healthy people across ages. The study's findings and limits: When one million T cells were used, diversity estimates were thought to be underestimates.

V gene TRBV12-3 or TRBV12-4 combines with J gene TRBJ2-1, with TRBD2 identical over 15 bases. Sequencing was done on a sample of blood. The receptor was derived from a woman in her sixties in good health. The CDR3 region has the DNA TGTGCCAGCAGTGGACTAGCGGGAGGGCCGGGTTTTCGCGATGAGCAGTTCTTC. As protein: CASSGLAGGPGFRDEQFF.